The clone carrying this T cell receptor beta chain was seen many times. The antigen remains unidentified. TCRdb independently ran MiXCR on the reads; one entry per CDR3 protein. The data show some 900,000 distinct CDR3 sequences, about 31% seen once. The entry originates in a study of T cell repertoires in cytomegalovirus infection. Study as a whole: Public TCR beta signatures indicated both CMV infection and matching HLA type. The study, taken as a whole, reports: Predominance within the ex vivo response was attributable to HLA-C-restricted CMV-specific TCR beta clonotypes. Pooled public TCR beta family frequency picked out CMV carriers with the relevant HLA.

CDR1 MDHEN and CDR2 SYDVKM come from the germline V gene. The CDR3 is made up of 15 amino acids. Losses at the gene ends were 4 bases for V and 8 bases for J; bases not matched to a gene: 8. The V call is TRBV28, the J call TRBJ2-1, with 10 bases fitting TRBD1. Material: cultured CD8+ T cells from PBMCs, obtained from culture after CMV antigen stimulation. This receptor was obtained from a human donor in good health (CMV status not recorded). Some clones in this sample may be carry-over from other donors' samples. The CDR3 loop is CASSSRDRGGDEQFF. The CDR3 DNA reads TGTGCCAGCAGTTCCCGGGACAGGGGAGGCGATGAGCAGTTCTTC. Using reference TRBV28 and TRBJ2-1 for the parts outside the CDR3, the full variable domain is DVKVTQSSRYLVKRTGEKVFLECVQDMDHENMFWYRQDPGLGLRLIYFSYDVKMKEKGDIPEGYSVSREKKERFSLILESASTNQTSMYLCASSSRDRGGDEQFFGPGTRLTVL.